This T cell receptor beta chain was sequenced for a study of T cell changes during pregnancy in multiple sclerosis. V lost 0 bases and J lost 6, with 7 bases in between. This CDR3 comprises 13 residues. CDR1 and CDR2 (germline): SGDLS, YYNGEE. Measured with immunoSEQ multiplex PCR; TCRdb has only the in-frame clones, and not every one. The top ten clones hold 0.8% to 1% of a sample with around 100,000 clones, around 94% of them seen once. This clonotype was sampled from a female donor with multiple sclerosis, enrolled in a pregnancy study. The chain joins TRBV9 to TRBJ2-1, with D unresolved. The material sequenced was peripheral blood, taken after pregnancy. CDR3 coding DNA: TGTGCCAGCAGCGTAGCCCCTCTCAATGAGCAGTTCTTC. Protein product: CASSVAPLNEQFF.